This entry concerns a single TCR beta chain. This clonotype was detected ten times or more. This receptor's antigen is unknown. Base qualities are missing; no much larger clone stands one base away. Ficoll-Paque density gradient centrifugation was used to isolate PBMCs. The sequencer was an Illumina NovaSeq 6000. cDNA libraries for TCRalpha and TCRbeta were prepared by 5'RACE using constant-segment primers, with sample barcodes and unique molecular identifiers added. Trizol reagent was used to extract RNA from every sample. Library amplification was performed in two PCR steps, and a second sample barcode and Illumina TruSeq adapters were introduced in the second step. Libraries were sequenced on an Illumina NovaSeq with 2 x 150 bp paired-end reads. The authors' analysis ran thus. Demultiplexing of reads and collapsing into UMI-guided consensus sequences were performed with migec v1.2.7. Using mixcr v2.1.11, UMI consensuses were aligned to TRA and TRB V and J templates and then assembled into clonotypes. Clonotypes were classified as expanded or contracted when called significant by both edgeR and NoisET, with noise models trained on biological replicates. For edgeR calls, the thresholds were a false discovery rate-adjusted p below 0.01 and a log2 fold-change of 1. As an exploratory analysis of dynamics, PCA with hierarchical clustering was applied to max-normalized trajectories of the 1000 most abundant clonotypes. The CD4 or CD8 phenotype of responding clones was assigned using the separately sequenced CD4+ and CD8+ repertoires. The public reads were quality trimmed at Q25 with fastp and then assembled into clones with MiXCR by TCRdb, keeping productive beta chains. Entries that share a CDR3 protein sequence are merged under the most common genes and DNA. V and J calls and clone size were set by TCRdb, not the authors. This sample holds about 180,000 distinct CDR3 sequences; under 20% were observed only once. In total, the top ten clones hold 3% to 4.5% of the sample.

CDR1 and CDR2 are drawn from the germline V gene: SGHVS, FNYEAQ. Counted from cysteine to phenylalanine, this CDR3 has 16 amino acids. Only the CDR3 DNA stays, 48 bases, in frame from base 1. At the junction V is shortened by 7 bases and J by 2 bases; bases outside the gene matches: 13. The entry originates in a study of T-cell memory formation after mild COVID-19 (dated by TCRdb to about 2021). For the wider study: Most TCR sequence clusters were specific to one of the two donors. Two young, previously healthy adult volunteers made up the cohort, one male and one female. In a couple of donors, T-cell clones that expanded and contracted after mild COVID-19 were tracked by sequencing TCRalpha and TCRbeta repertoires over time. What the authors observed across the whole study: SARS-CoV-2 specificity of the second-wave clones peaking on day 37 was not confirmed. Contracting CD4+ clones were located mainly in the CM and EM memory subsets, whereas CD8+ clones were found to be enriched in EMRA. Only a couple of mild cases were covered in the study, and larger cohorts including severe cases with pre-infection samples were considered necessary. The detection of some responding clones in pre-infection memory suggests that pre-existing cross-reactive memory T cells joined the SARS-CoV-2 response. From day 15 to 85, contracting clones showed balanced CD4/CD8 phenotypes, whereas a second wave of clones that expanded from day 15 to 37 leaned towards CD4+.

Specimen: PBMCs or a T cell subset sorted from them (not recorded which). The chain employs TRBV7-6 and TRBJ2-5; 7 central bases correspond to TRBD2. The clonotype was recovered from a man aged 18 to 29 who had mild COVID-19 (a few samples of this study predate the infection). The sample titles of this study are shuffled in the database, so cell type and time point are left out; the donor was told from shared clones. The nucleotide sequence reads TGTGCCAGCATCCCAACCGGCCTAGCGGAGCAAGAGACCCAGTACTTC. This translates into CASIPTGLAEQETQYF.